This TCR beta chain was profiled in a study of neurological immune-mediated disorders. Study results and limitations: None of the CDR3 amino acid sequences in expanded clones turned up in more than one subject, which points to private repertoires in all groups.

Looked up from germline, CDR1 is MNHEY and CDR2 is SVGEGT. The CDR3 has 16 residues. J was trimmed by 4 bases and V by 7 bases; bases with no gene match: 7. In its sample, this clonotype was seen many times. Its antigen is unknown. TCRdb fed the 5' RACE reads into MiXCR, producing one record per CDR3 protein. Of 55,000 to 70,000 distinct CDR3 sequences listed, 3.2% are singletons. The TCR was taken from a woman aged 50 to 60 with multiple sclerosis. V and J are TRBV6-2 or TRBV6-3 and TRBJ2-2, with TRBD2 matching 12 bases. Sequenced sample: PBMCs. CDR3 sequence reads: CASKPGLAGTTGELFF. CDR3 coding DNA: TGTGCCAGCAAACCGGGACTAGCGGGTACCACCGGGGAGCTGTTTTTT.